The T cell receptor beta chain under discussion was sequenced for a study of blood T cell repertoires in COVID-19. In the study overall: Sites across the United States, Italy and Spain contributed samples from acute and convalescent COVID-19. Sources were T cells, B-cell-depleted T cells, or PBMCs; the material itself was cDNA or gDNA.

CDR1 SGHTA and CDR2 FQGNSA come from the germline V gene. This CDR3 comprises 15 residues. Trimming shortened V by 4 bases and J by 2 bases, and 12 bases separated the two germline ends. In Seattle, patients joined the study during active infection and were tracked longitudinally. In the authors' workflow: Amplification with reference gene primers provided the estimates of nucleated cell counts. Sequencing was performed with immunoSEQ multiplex PCR; in TCRdb, only in-frame clones are kept and a portion is missing. That table supplies the V and J calls and clone size; D and trimming were determined from the DNA. The profile shows 120,000 or so clones, around nine tenths of them singletons.

Sequenced material: peripheral blood. The sequence was obtained from a man in his sixties with COVID-19, enrolled during active disease. The chain uses TRBV7-2 and TRBJ1-5, with TRBD1 as a possible D gene (5 bases). CDR3 sequence (DNA): TGTGCCAGCAGCTCCCTGACAGTGGGCAATCAGCCCCAGCATTTT. It yields the protein CASSSLTVGNQPQHF. The full variable domain, its missing parts supplied by reference TRBV7-2 and TRBJ1-5, is GAGVSQSPSNKVTEKGKDVELRCDPISGHTALYWYRQSLGQGLEFLIYFQGNSAPDKSGLPSDRFSAERTGGSVSTLTIQRTQQEDSAVYLCASSSLTVGNQPQHFGDGTRLSIL.